The clone carrying this T cell receptor (beta chain) has just a few counts. This record belongs to a study of T cells after yellow fever vaccination. TCRdb reprocessed the 5' RACE reads via MiXCR and lists one record per CDR3 protein. The top ten clones hold over 12% of a sample with almost 600,000 distinct CDR3 sequences, roughly 13% of them seen once. The specimen comprised PBMCs, sampled on the day of the yellow fever booster vaccination. The sequence came from a man aged 30-40 years who received the YFV17D yellow fever vaccine.

CDR3 residues: CASSYRQFEHNEQFF. CDR3 coding DNA: TGTGCCAGCAGTTACCGACAGTTCGAACACAATGAGCAGTTCTTC. This chain links TRBV6-2 or TRBV6-3 with TRBJ2-1; possibly TRBD1 for D (5 bases). The ends were cut back, 2 bases at V and 5 bases at J, with 13 bases in the middle. Germline CDR1 and CDR2: MNHEY and SVGEGT. CDR3 size: 15 residues.